The clone carrying this T cell receptor beta chain appeared many times. What it binds is not known. The CDR3 is 14 residues long. Trimming took 6 bases from V and 3 from J, leaving 14 bases between them. Germline values: CDR1 MDHEN, CDR2 SYDVKM. This sample was included in a study of T cell repertoires in cytomegalovirus infection. Study-level background: Both CMV infection and a matching HLA type were indicated by public TCR beta signatures.

The study's findings and limits: Cumulated frequencies of public TCR beta families served to identify carriers of CMV plus the relevant HLA. CMV-specific TCR beta clonotypes restricted by HLA-C were the ones dominating the ex vivo response.

Each CDR3 protein is one row after TCRdb ran MiXCR on the reads. The sample lists 40,000 to 50,000 distinct CDR3 sequences, roughly 22% occurring once. The specimen sequenced was PBMCs, sequenced either directly or after in vitro stimulation (not recorded which). The chain joins TRBV28 to TRBJ2-5; D possibly corresponds to TRBD2 (6 bases). The TCR originated in a human donor in good health (CMV status not recorded). Some clones in this sample may be carry-over from other donors' samples. The CDR3 loop reads CASSSLAAEETQYF. The CDR3 coding sequence is TGTGCCAGCAGCTCCTTAGCGGCCGAAGAGACCCAGTACTTC.